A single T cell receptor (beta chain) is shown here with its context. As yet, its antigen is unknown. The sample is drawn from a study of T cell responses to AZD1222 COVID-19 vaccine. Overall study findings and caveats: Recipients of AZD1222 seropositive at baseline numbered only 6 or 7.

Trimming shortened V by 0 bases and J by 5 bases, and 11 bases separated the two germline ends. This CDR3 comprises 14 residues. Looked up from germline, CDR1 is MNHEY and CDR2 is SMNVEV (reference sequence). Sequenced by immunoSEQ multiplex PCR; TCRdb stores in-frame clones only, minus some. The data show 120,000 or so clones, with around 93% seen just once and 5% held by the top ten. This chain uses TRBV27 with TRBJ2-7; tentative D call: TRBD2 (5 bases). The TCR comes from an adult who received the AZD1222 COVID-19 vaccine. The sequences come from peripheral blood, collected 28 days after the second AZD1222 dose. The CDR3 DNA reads TGTGCCAGCAGTTTATCTGGACTGCATAACGAGCAGTACTTC. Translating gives CASSLSGLHNEQYF.